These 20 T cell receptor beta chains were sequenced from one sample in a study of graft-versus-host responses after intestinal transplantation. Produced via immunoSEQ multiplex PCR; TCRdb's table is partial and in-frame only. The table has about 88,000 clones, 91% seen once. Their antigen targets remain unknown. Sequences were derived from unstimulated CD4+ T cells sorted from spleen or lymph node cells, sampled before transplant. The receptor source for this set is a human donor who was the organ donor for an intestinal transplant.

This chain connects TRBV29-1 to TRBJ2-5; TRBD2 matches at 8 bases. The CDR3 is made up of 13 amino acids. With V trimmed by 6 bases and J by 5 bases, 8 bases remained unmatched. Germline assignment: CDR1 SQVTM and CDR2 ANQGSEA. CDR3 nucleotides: TGCAGCGTAGATGAGGGCGGGGGGGAGACCCAGTACTTC. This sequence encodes CSVDEGGGETQYF.

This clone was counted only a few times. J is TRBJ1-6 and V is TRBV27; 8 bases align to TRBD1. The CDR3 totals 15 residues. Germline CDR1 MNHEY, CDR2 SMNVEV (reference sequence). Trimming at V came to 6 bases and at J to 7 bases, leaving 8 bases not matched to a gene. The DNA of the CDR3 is TGTGCCAGCAGACGAACCCGGGACAGGAATTCACCCCTCCACTTT. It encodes CASRRTRDRNSPLHF.

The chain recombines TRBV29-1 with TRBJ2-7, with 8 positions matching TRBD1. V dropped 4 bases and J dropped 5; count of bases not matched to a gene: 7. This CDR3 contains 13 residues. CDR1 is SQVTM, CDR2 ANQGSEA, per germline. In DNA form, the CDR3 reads TGCAGCGTTGTTCCAGGGGGCCTCGACGAGCAGTACTTC. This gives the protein CSVVPGGLDEQYF.

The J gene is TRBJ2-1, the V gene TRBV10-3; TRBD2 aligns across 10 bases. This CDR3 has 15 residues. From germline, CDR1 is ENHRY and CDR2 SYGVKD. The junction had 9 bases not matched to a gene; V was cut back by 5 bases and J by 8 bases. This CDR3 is CAISPSGSRSDEQFF. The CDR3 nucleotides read TGTGCCATCAGTCCTAGCGGGAGTCGTTCCGATGAGCAGTTCTTC.

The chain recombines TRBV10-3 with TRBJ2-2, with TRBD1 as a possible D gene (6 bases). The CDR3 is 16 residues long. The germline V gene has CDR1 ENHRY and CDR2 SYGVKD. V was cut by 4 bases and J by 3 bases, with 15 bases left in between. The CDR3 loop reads CAISAFRGPDTGELFF. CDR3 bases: TGTGCCATCAGTGCTTTCAGGGGACCGGACACCGGGGAGCTGTTTTTT.

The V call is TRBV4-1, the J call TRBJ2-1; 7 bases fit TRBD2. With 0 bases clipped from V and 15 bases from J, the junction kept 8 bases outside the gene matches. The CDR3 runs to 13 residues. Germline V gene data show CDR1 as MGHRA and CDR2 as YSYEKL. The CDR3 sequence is CASSQEVGGSRFF. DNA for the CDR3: TGCGCCAGCAGCCAAGAGGTCGGCGGGAGTAGGTTCTTC.

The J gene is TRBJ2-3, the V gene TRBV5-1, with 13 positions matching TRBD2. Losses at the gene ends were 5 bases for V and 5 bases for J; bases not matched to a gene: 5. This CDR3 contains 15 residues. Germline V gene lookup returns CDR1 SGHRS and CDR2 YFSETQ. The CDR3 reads CASSYGLAGVDTQYF. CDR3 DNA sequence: TGCGCCAGCAGTTACGGACTAGCGGGAGTAGATACGCAGTATTTT.

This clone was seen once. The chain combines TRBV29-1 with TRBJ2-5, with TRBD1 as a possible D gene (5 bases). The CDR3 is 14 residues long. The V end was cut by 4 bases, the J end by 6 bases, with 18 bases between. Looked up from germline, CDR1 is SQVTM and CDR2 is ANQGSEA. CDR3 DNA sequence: TGCAGCGTTGTCGGCAGGGTCTTTGGGAAGACCCAGTACTTC. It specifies CSVVGRVFGKTQYF.

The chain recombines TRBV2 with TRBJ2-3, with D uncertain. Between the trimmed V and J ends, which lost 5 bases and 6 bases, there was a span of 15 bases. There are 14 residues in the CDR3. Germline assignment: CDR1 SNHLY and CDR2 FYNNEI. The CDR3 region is CASSQPNTADTQYF. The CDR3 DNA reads TGTGCCAGCAGTCAGCCTAACACAGCTGATACGCAGTATTTT.

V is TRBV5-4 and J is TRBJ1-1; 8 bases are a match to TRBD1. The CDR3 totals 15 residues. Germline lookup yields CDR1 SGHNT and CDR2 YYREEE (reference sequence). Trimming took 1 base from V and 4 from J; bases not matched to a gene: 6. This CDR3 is CASSLRSGGVTEAFF. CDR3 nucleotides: TGTGCCAGCAGCTTGAGGTCAGGGGGCGTCACTGAAGCTTTCTTT.

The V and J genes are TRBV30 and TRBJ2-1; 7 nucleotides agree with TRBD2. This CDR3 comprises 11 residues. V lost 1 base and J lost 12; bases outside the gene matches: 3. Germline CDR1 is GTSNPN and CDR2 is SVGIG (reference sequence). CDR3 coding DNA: TGTGCCTGGAGTGGAGCGGGGTTGCAGTTCTTC. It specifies CAWSGAGLQFF.

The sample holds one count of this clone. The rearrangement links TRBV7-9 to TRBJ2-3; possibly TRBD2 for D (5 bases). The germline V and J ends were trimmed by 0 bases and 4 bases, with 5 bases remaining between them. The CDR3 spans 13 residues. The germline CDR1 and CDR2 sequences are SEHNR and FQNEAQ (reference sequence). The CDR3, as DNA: TGTGCCAGCAGCTTAGCGAGGGCAGATACGCAGTATTTT. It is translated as CASSLARADTQYF.

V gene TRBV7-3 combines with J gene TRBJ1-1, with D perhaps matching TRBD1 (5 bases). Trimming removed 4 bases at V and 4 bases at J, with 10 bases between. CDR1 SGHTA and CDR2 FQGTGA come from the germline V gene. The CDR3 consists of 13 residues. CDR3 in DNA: TGTGCCAGCAGCTCCTCAGGGTTCACTGAAGCTTTCTTT. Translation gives CASSSSGFTEAFF.

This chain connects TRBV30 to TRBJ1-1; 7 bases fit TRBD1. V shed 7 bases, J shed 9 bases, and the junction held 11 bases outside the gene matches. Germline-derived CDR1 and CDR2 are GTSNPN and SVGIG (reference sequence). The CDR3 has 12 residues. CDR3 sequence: CAYSGTDLKAFF. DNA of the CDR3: TGTGCCTATTCCGGGACAGACCTTAAAGCTTTCTTT.

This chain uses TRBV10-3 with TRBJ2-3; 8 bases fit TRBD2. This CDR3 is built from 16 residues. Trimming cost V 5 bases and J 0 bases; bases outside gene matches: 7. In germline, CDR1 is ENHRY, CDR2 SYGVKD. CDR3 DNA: TGTGCCATCAGTATTAGACTAGCGACTAGCACAGATACGCAGTATTTT. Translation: CAISIRLATSTDTQYF.

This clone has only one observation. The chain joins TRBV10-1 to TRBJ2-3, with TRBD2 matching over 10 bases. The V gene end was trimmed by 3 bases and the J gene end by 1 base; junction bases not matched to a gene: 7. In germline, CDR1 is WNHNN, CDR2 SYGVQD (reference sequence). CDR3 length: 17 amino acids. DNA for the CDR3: TGCGCCAGCAGTGAAGGCCTAGCGGGAGTTGGCACAGATACGCAGTATTTT. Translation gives CASSEGLAGVGTDTQYF.

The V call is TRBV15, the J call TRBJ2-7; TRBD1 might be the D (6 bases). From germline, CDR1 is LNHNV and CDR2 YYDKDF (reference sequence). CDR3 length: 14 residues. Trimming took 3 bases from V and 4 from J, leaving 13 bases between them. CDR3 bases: TGTGCCACCAGCAGGAACCCCCAGGGGTACGAGCAGTACTTC. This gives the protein CATSRNPQGYEQYF.

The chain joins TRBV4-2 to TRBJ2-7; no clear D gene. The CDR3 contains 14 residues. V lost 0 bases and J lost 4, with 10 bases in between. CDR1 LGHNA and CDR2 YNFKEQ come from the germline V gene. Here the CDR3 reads CASSQDHLSYEQYF. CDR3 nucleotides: TGTGCCAGCAGCCAAGATCACTTATCATACGAGCAGTACTTC.

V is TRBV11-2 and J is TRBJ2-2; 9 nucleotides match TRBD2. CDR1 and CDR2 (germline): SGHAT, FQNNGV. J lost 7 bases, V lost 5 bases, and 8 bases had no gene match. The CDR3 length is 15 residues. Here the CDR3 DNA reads TGTGCCAGCAGCCCCCTAGCGGGACGGGGCGGGGAGCTGTTTTTT. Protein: CASSPLAGRGGELFF.

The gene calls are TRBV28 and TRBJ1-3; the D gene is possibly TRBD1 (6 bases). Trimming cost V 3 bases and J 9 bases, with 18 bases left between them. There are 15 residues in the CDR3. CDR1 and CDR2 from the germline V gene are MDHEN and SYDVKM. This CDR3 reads CASSLPTGPDITIYF. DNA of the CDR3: TGTGCCAGCAGTTTGCCGACAGGACCCGATATCACCATATATTTT.